Below, 2 T cell receptor beta chains from the same sample are listed, as sequenced in a study of neurological immune-mediated disorders. TCRdb ran MiXCR on the 5' RACE reads and lists one entry per CDR3 protein. The sample has 40,000 or so distinct CDR3 sequences; roughly 2.5% are singletons. Sequences were obtained from PBMCs. Receptors were obtained from a man aged 45-60 years with multiple sclerosis.

This clonotype has a count of ten or more. The gene calls are TRBV3-1 and TRBJ2-2, with a possible D match to TRBD2 (6 bases). V shed 5 bases and J shed 5 bases, with 9 bases lying between them. The CDR3 runs to 13 residues. Germline CDR1 reads LGHDT; CDR2 reads YNNKEL (reference sequence). The CDR3 nucleotides read TGTGCCAGCAGCGCCCGGGAGACCGGGGAGCTGTTTTTT. It codes for CASSARETGELFF.

This clonotype was recorded many times. Written as DNA, the CDR3 is TGTGCCCTGGATGTAAGCACAGATACGCAGTATTTT. Translated, it gives CALDVSTDTQYF. The V gene is TRBV6-5, the J gene TRBJ2-3; D is ambiguous. The CDR3 consists of 12 residues. Trimming cost V 11 bases and J 0 bases, with 9 bases left between them. Germline assignment: CDR1 MNHEY and CDR2 SVGAGI.